Listed here are 20 T cell receptor beta chains from one sample, sequenced in a study of identifying expanded T cells in peripheral blood. Assay: immunoSEQ multiplex PCR; the TCRdb copy retains only in-frame clones and omits some. Among over 90,000 clones listed, 88% were seen once. Sequenced input: blood. These TCRs come from a person between 18 and 75 years old in good health.

The table lists this clone with a few counts. The J gene is TRBJ1-2, the V gene TRBV14; unclear D gene. The CDR3 runs to 15 residues. Germline CDR1 SGHDN, CDR2 FVKESK. V shed 5 bases and J shed 3 bases, with 16 bases lying between them. The CDR3 protein is CASSGGGPEHYGYTF. As DNA, the CDR3 is TGTGCCAGCAGCGGCGGCGGGCCAGAACACTATGGCTACACCTTC.

The table lists this clone with a count of one. V and J are TRBV19 and TRBJ1-1; D perhaps matches TRBD1 (5 bases). V lost 0 bases, J lost 7 bases, and 9 bases lay in between. This CDR3 is built from 13 residues. Germline V gene sequence: CDR1 LNHDA, CDR2 SQIVND (reference sequence). This CDR3 is CASSIEGGNEAFF. CDR3 nucleotide sequence: TGTGCCAGTAGTATAGAGGGGGGGAATGAAGCTTTCTTT. The complete variable domain, with remaining parts taken from reference TRBV19 and TRBJ1-1, reads DGGITQSPKYLFRKEGQNVTLSCEQNLNHDAMYWYRQDPGQGLRLIYYSQIVNDFQKGDIAEGYSVSREKKESFPLTVTSAQKNPTAFYLCASSIEGGNEAFFGQGTRLTVV.

This clone has just one count. V is TRBV4-1 and J is TRBJ1-1; 7 nucleotides match TRBD1. Per germline, CDR1 MGHRA and CDR2 YSYEKL. The CDR3 totals 16 residues. With V trimmed by 3 bases and J by 4 bases, 11 bases remained unmatched. Here the CDR3 DNA reads TGCGCCAGCAGCCAGGGAAAAGACAGGGTCTTCACTGAAGCTTTCTTT. Its protein is CASSQGKDRVFTEAFF.

The chain uses TRBV25-1 and TRBJ1-2; 7 bases match TRBD1. J gave up 1 base and V 7 bases, and 3 bases lay outside the gene matches. The length of the CDR3 is 13 residues. CDR1 MGHDK and CDR2 SYGVNS come from the germline V gene. The CDR3 loop reads CASKGAGNYGYTF. The CDR3 nucleotides are TGTGCCAGCAAGGGGGCTGGTAACTATGGCTACACCTTC.

The chain carries TRBV10-3 and TRBJ1-2, with 9 bases fitting TRBD1. In germline, CDR1 is ENHRY, CDR2 SYGVKD. The J segment lost 2 bases and the V segment lost 5 bases, leaving 6 bases of the junction unmatched. The CDR3 is 15 residues long. CDR3 residues: CAISKTGGSNYGYTF. Here the CDR3 DNA reads TGTGCCATCAGTAAAACAGGGGGCTCCAACTATGGCTACACCTTC.

The V gene is TRBV19, the J gene TRBJ1-5; 7 nucleotides line up with TRBD1. Germline V gene lookup returns CDR1 LNHDA and CDR2 SQIVND (reference sequence). The CDR3 loop spans 15 amino acids. The ends lost 6 bases at V and 1 base at J; junction bases unmatched: 6. The CDR3 DNA reads TGTGCCAGTAGACAGGGGAGTGGGAGCAATCAGCCCCAGCATTTT. Translated: CASRQGSGSNQPQHF.

The CDR3 loop is CASTPQGQAPTISYNEQFF. DNA for the CDR3: TGTGCCAGCACCCCTCAAGGCCAGGCCCCAACCATCTCCTACAATGAGCAGTTCTTC. V gene TRBV21-1 combines with J gene TRBJ2-1; the DNA was not used to check the table's D call, TRBD1. TRBV21-1 is described as a pseudogene. This CDR3 is built from 19 residues.

In the case of this clone: The junction and the germline gene differ at one end; a read error may be behind it. The CDR3 sequence: CASSLGLLYTF. CDR3 DNA sequence: TGTGCCAGCAGTTTGGGGCTTCTCTACACCTTC. This chain links TRBV5-6 with TRBJ1-2, with a weak D call TRBD1 (5 bases). In germline, CDR1 is SGHDT, CDR2 YYEEEE. The CDR3 runs to 11 residues.

This chain uses TRBV30 with TRBJ1-1; D is uncertain. CDR1 is GTSNPN, CDR2 SVGIG, per germline (reference sequence). The V gene lost 1 base and the J gene lost 5 bases, with 11 bases spanning the gap. The CDR3 runs 13 residues. In DNA, the CDR3 is TGTGCCTGGAGTGGACCCCTTATTACTGAAGCTTTCTTT. This translates into CAWSGPLITEAFF. The full variable domain, rest sourced from reference TRBV30 and TRBJ1-1, is SQTIHQWPATLVQPVGSPLSLECTVEGTSNPNLYWYRQAAGRGLQLLFYSVGIGQISSEVPQNLSASRPQDRQFILSSKKLLLSDSGFYLCAWSGPLITEAFFGQGTRLTVV.

The chain is built from TRBV27 and TRBJ2-7, with a possible D match to TRBD1 (6 bases). V lost 0 bases and J 2 bases, leaving 11 bases between the germline ends. CDR3 length: 15 residues. CDR1 and CDR2 from the germline V gene are MNHEY and SMNVEV (reference sequence). The CDR3 loop reads CASSLSTGPTYEQYF. The CDR3 DNA sequence: TGTGCCAGCAGTTTATCGACAGGACCTACCTACGAGCAGTACTTC.

The V and J genes are TRBV23-1 and TRBJ1-3; D not certain. TRBV23-1 is noted as an ORF with a role that remains uncertain. The CDR3 extends over 11 amino acids. The V end lost 8 bases, the J end lost 13 bases, and 15 bases lay between the germline ends. In DNA, the CDR3 is TGCGCCAGCCATCCCGCGGCGTCGATATATTTT. It translates to CASHPAASIYF.

V is TRBV6-4 and J is TRBJ2-1; D is unresolved. Germline loops: CDR1 MRHNA, CDR2 SNTAGT. The CDR3 runs to 12 residues. The V and J ends lost 4 bases and 4 bases respectively, with 5 bases between them. CDR3 residues: CASSVLYNEQFF. In nucleotides, the CDR3 is TGTGCCAGCAGTGTTCTATACAATGAGCAGTTCTTC.

The CDR3 DNA sequence: TGTGCCAGCAGTTCCGGGACAAGGGGCTCTGGTGGCTACACCTTC. It encodes CASSSGTRGSGGYTF. The chain carries TRBV6-5 and TRBJ1-2, with a weak D call TRBD1 (6 bases). The V end lost 4 bases, the J end lost 7 bases, and 19 bases lay between the germline ends. The CDR3 has 15 amino acids. Germline V CDR1 and CDR2: MNHEY, SVGAGI.

V is TRBV5-5 and J is TRBJ1-2; D is ambiguous. The length of the CDR3 is 11 residues. Deletions cut 4 bases from V and 8 bases from J, with 9 bases between. The germline V gene encodes CDR1 SGHKS and CDR2 YYEKEE (reference sequence). CDR3 coding DNA: TGTGCCAGCAGCGCGGGCTGGGGCTACACCTTC. This codes for CASSAGWGYTF.

The V gene is TRBV5-5, the J gene TRBJ2-2; perhaps D is TRBD1 or TRBD2 (6 bases each). V was trimmed by 2 bases and J by 3 bases, leaving 17 bases between them. The CDR3 spans 17 residues. Germline lookup yields CDR1 SGHKS and CDR2 YYEKEE (reference sequence). CDR3 nucleotides: TGTGCCAGCAGCTTTCGGGAGTGGGGGCCATACACCGGGGAGCTGTTTTTT. Its translation is CASSFREWGPYTGELFF.

The rearrangement joins TRBV29-1 to TRBJ1-5, with a possible D match to TRBD1 (6 bases). Germline V gene lookup returns CDR1 SQVTM and CDR2 ANQGSEA. The CDR3 has 12 residues. V lost 1 base to trimming and J lost 7 bases, with 8 bases between them. CDR3 in DNA: TGCAGCGTTGAAGGGCAGGGGCAGCCCCAGCATTTT. The encoded protein is CSVEGQGQPQHF. Together with reference TRBV29-1 and TRBJ1-5, the CDR3 gives the full variable domain: SAVISQKPSRDICQRGTSLTIQCQVDSQVTMMFWYRQQPGQSLTLIATANQGSEATYESGFVIDKFPISRPNLTFSTLTVSNMSPEDSSIYLCSVEGQGQPQHFGDGTRLSIL.

The CDR3 DNA is TGTGCCAGCAGCCCCACGCCCAGGGACAGGAACACTGAAGCTTTCTTT. Protein sequence: CASSPTPRDRNTEAFF. The chain has TRBV14 and TRBJ1-1, with 7 bases lining up with TRBD1. With V trimmed by 4 bases and J by 1 base, 9 bases remained unmatched. Germline-derived CDR1 and CDR2 are SGHDN and FVKESK. CDR3 length equals 16 residues.

As concerns this clone: One end of the junction is discordant with germline, which a read error may explain. The rearrangement joins TRBV5-1 to TRBJ2-5; D might be TRBD1 (5 bases). This CDR3 has 15 amino acids. In germline, CDR1 is SGHRS, CDR2 YFSETQ. The CDR3: CVSSPSIDRQETQYF. CDR3 in DNA: TGCGTCAGCAGCCCCTCAATTGACAGACAAGAGACCCAGTACTTC.

The chain couples TRBV11-2 to TRBJ2-2, with D maybe TRBD2 (5 bases). The V gene's germline CDR1 is SGHAT and CDR2 FQNNGV. The V and J ends lost 2 bases and 8 bases respectively, with 15 bases between them. The CDR3 is 15 residues long. CDR3 residues: CASSLRPQRQGELFF. The CDR3 nucleotides read TGTGCCAGCAGCTTAAGGCCTCAGCGGCAAGGGGAGCTGTTTTTT.

This chain connects TRBV6-1 to TRBJ1-6; D is undetermined. This CDR3 has 14 amino acids. V gave up 3 bases and J gave up 3 bases, with 6 bases separating them. Germline assignment: CDR1 MNHNS and CDR2 SASEGT. The CDR3 here is CASSEGFYNSPLHF. For the CDR3, the DNA is TGTGCCAGCAGTGAGGGGTTCTATAATTCACCCCTCCACTTT.